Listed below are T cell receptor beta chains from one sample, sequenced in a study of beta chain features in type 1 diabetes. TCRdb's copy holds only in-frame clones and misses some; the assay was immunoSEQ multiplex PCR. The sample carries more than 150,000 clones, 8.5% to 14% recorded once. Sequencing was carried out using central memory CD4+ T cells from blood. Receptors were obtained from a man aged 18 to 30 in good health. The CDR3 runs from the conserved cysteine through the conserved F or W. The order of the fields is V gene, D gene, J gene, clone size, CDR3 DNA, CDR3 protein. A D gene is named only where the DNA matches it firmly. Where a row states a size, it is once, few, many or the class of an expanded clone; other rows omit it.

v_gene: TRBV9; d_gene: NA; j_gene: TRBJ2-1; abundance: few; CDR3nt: TGTGCCAGCAGCCTACTTAGGGGTAATGAGCAGTTCTTC; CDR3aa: CASSLLRGNEQFF
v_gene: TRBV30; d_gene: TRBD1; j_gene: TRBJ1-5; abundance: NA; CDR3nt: TGTGCCTGGGATGGGACAGGTGGCCAGCCCCAGCATTTT; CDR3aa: CAWDGTGGQPQHF
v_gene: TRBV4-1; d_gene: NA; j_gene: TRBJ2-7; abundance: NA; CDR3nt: TGCGCCAGCAGCCAAGCCGAGGTGAGCTCCTACGAGCAGTACTTC; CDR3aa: CASSQAEVSSYEQYF
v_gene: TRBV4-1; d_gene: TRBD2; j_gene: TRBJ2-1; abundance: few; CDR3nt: TGCGCCAGCAGCCGCCCCGGGACTAGCGGGAGAAATGAGCAGTTCTTC; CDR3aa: CASSRPGTSGRNEQFF
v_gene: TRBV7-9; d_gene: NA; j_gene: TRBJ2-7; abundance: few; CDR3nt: TGTGCCAGCAGCCTTTGGTTGTCTACACACTCGATCTACGAGCAGTACTTC; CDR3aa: CASSLWLSTHSIYEQYF
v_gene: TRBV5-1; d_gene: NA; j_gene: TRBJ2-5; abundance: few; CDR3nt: TGCGCCAGCAGCTTGCAACGGCGCATTCAAGAGACCCAGTACTTC; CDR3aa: CASSLQRRIQETQYF
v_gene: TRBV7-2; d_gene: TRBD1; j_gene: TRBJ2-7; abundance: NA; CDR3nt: TGTGCCAGCAGCTTCGACAGGGCCACTGCCTACGAGCAGTACTTC; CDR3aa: CASSFDRATAYEQYF
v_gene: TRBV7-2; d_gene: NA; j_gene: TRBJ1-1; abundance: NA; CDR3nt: TGTGCCAGCAGCTTAGAGGGGGGCCGGAACACTGAAGCTTTCTTT; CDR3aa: CASSLEGGRNTEAFF
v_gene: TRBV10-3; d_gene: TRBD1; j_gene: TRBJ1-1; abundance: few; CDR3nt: TGTGCCACTTACAGGGGGACTGAAGCTTTCTTT; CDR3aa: CATYRGTEAFF
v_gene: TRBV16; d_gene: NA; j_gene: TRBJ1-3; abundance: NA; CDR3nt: TGTGCCAGCAGCCTGCCCACGACCTCTGGAAACACCATATATTTT; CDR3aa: CASSLPTTSGNTIYF
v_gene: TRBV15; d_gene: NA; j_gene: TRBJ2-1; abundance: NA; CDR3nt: TGTGCCACCAGCAGAGATCCTCGTGTTGAGGGGCGCAGGGCGAATGAGCAGTTCTTC; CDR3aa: CATSRDPRVEGRRANEQFF
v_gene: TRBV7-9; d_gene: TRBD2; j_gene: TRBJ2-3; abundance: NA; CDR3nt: TGTGCCAGCAGCCCGCCGGGACTAGCGGGAGGGGGCACAGATACGCAGTATTTT; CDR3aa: CASSPPGLAGGGTDTQYF
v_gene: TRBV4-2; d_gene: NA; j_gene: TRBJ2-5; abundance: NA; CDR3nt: TGTGCCAGCAGCCAAGCTGGGGGAGAGACCCAGTACTTC; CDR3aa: CASSQAGGETQYF
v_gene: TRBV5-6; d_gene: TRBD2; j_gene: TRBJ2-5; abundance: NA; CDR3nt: TGTGCCAGCAGCTCGGGCCCAGGGACGGGAGGGGAAGAGACCCAGTACTTC; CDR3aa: CASSSGPGTGGEETQYF
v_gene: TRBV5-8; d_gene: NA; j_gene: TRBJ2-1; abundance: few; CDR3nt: TGTGCCGCTGGACGCGGGGGCCAGGGCTCCTACAATGAGCAGTTCTTC; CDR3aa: CAAGRGGQGSYNEQFF
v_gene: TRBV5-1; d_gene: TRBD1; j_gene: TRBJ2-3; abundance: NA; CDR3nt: TGCGCCAGCAGCTTGGCAGGACAGGGTAGCACAGATACGCAGTATTTT; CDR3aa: CASSLAGQGSTDTQYF
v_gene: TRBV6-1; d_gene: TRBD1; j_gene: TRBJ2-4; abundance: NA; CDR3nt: TGTGCCAGCACCTGGACAGGGAGTAACATTCAGTACTTC; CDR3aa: CASTWTGSNIQYF
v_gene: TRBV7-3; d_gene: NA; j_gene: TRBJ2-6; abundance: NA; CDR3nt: TGTGCCAGCAGCTTAAATCCCAGCTCTGGGGCCAACGTCCTGACTTTC; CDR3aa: CASSLNPSSGANVLTF
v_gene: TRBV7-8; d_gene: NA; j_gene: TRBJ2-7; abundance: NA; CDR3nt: TGTGCCAGCAGCCCCCGACAGGTTAGCTCCTACGAGCAGTACTTC; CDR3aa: CASSPRQVSSYEQYF
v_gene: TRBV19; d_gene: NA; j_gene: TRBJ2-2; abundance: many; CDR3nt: TGTGCCAGTAGCTACTCGCGGAACACCGGGGAGCTGTTTTTT; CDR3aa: CASSYSRNTGELFF
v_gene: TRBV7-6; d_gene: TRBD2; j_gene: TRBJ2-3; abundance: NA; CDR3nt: TGTGCCAGCAGCTTAGGCCGCCCGGGGGGAGCGGGAGATACGCAGTATTTT; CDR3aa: CASSLGRPGGAGDTQYF
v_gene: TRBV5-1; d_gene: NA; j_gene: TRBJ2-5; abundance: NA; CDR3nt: TGCGCCAGCAGCTTGGATCCAGCATCACAAGAGACCCAGTACTTC; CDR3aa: CASSLDPASQETQYF
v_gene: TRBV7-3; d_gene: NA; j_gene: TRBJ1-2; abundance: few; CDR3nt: TGTGCCAGCAGCTTAAACACTGGGTCGGATGGCTACACCTTC; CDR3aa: CASSLNTGSDGYTF
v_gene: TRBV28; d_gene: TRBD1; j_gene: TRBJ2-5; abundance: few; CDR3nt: TGTGCCAGCAGTCCGAACAGGGGGCGCCAAGAGACCCAGTACTTC; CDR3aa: CASSPNRGRQETQYF
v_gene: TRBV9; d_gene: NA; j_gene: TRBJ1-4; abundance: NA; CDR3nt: TGTGCCAGCAGCGTAAATCGGGGTCGTGAAAAACTGTTTTTT; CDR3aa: CASSVNRGREKLFF
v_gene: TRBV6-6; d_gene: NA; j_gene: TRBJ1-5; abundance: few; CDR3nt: TGTGCCGGGCCCGGGTGGAGCAATCAGCCCCAGCATTTT; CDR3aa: CAGPGWSNQPQHF
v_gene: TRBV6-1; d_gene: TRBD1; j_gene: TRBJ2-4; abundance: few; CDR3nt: TGTGCCAGCAGTGCCCAGTCGGGACAGGGGCAAATAAACATTCAGTACTTC; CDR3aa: CASSAQSGQGQINIQYF
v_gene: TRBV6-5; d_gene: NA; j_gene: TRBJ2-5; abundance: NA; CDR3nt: TGTGCCAGCAGTTACTCGAAGGGTAGCCTGACAACGACCCAGTACTTC; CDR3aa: CASSYSKGSLTTTQYF
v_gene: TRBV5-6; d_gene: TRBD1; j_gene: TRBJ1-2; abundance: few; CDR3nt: TGTGCCAGCAGCACAGGGGACTATGGCTACACCTTC; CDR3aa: CASSTGDYGYTF
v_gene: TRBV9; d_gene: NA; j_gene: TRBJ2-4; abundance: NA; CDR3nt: TGTGCCAGCAGCGTAGAAGATGTCGGAGGGATTCAGTACTTC; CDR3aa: CASSVEDVGGIQYF
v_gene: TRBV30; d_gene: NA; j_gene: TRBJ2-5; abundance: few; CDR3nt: TGTGCCTGGAGTGTACCAGGGAATCCGTGGGAGACCCAGTACTTC; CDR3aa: CAWSVPGNPWETQYF
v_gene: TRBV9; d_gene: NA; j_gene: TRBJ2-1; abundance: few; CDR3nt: TGTGCCAGCAGCCTCGGAGCACTAAATGAGCAGTTCTTC; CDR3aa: CASSLGALNEQFF
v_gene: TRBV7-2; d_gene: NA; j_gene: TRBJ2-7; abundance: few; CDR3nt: TGTGCCAGCAGCACCGCGACAGGGCAGTACTTC; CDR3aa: CASSTATGQYF
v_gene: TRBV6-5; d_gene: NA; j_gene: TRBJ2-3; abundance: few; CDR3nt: TGTGCCAGCAGAAAAACCTCCCACTTCACAGATACGCAGTATTTT; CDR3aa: CASRKTSHFTDTQYF
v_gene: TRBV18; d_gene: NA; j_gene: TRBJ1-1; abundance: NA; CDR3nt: TGTGCCAGCTCGCACAGCGGGCTGAACACTGAAGCTTTCTTT; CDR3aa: CASSHSGLNTEAFF
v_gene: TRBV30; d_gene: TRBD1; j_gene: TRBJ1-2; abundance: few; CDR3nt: TGTGCCTGCCACAGGGGTGGCTACACCTTC; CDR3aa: CACHRGGYTF
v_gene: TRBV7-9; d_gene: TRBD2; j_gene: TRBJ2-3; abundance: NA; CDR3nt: TGTGCCAGCAGCCTAGCGGGGGGGCTCCTGGCGCAGTATTTT; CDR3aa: CASSLAGGLLAQYF
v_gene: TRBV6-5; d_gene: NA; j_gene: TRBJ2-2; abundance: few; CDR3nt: TGTGCCAGCAGGTTTCTTGGAGCCGGGGAGCTGTTTTTT; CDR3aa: CASRFLGAGELFF
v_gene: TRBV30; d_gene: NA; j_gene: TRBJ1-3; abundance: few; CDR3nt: TGTGCCTGGGAGTGGGGACGCCTCGGTCTCCGGTCTGGAAACACCATATATTTT; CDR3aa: CAWEWGRLGLRSGNTIYF
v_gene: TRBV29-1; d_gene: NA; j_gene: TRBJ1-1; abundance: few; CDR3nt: TGCAGCGCCTTTATAATTGTCAGGACTGAAGCTTTCTTT; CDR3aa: CSAFIIVRTEAFF
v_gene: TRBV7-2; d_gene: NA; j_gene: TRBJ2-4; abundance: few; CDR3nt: TGTGCCAGCAGCTTAGCGGGAGCCAAAAACATTCAGTACTTC; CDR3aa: CASSLAGAKNIQYF
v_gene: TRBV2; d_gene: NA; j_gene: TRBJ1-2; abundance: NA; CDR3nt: TGTGCCAGCAGTGTTCAGCCAGTCTATGGCTACACCTTC; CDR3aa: CASSVQPVYGYTF
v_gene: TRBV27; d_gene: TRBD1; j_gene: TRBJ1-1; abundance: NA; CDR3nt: TGTGCCAGCAGTTTCAGGGGGACTTTCCCGAACACTGAAGCTTTCTTT; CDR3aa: CASSFRGTFPNTEAFF
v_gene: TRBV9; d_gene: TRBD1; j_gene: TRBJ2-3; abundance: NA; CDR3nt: TGTGCCAGCAGCGCATCGGGACAGGGGTCCACAGATACGCAGTATTTT; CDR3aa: CASSASGQGSTDTQYF
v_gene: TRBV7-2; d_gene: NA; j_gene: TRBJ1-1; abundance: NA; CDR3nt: TGTGCCAGCAGCCCCCGCACTGAAGCTTTCTTT; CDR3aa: CASSPRTEAFF
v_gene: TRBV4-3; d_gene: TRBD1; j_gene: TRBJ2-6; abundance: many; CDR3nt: TGCGCCAGCAGCCAGGGACAGAAAAATGCTGGGGCCAACGTCCTGACTTTC; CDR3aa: CASSQGQKNAGANVLTF
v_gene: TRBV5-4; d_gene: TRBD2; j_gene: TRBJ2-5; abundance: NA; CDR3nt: TGTGCCAGCAGACCTAGCGGGAGTGCGGGCGGCGAGACCCAGTACTTC; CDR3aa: CASRPSGSAGGETQYF
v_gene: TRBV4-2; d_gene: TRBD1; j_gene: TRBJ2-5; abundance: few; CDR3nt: TGTGCCAGCAGCCCGACAGGGTACCAAGAGACCCAGTACTTC; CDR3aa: CASSPTGYQETQYF
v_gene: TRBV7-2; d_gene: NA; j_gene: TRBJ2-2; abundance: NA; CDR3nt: TGTGCCAGCAGCGTTGGGGCAGGGATCACCGGGGAGCTGTTTTTT; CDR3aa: CASSVGAGITGELFF
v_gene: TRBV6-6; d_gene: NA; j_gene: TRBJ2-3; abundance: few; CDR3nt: TGTGCCAGCTGCGTGCCGTTCACAGATACGCAGTATTTT; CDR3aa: CASCVPFTDTQYF
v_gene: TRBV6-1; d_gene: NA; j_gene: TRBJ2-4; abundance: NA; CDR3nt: TGTGCCAGCAGTGGTGGGGGTTTGGGCAAAAACATTCAGTACTTC; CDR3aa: CASSGGGLGKNIQYF
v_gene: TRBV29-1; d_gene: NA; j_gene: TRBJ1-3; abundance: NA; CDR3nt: TGCAGCGTTGAGGTCCGAGGGGCTGGAAACACCATATATTTT; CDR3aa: CSVEVRGAGNTIYF
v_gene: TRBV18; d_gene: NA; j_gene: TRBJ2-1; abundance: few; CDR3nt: TGTGCCAGCTCACTAACCGCGGATACCTACAATGAGCAGTTCTTC; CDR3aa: CASSLTADTYNEQFF
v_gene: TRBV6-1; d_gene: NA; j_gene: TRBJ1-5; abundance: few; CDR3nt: TGTGCCAGCAGTGAAGTACTCGGGGGGCAGCCCCAGCATTTT; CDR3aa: CASSEVLGGQPQHF
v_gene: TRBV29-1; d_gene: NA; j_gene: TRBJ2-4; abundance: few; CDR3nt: TGCAGCGTTGAATATAGGACCTCAAACATTCAGTACTTC; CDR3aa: CSVEYRTSNIQYF
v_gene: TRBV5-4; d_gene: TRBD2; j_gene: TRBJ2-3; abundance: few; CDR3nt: TGTGCCAGCAGAACTGGTAGCGGGAGCGGCACAGATACGCAGTATTTT; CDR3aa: CASRTGSGSGTDTQYF
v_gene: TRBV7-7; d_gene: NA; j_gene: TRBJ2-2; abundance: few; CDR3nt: TGTGCTAGCAGCCTAGAGACCCCGAGGGGAGCTAACACCGGGGAGCTGTTTTTT; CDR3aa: CASSLETPRGANTGELFF
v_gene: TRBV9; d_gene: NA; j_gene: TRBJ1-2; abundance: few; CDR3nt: TGTGCCAGCAGGGAGAGGGACACTCATAACGGAAGGTACACCTTC; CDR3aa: CASRERDTHNGRYTF